These 6 T cell receptor beta chains share one sample of origin, sequenced in a study of blood T cell repertoires in COVID-19. Measured with immunoSEQ multiplex PCR; TCRdb has only the in-frame clones, and not every one. The sample lists 180,000 or so clones; roughly 79% were seen once. The sample consisted of peripheral blood. The receptors shown here come from a woman aged 40 to 50 with COVID-19, enrolled during active disease.

The V call is TRBV9, the J call TRBJ2-7; TRBD2 matches 8 bases. Germline V gene sequence: CDR1 SGDLS, CDR2 YYNGEE. Trimming cost V 2 bases and J 5 bases; bases outside gene matches: 9. The CDR3 sequence is 15 residues long. This CDR3 reads CASSVQSGSFDEQYF. The CDR3 nucleotides read TGTGCCAGCAGCGTCCAAAGCGGGAGCTTCGACGAGCAGTACTTC.

This chain connects TRBV29-1 to TRBJ2-2, with D possibly being TRBD1 (5 bases). Germline values: CDR1 SQVTM, CDR2 ANQGSEA. There are 15 residues in the CDR3. V lost 7 bases and J lost 2, with 17 bases in between. The CDR3: CSALHRTGNTGELFF. The CDR3 nucleotides are TGCAGCGCGTTACACAGAACAGGAAACACCGGGGAGCTGTTTTTT.

This clone was seen once. The chain joins TRBV10-3 to TRBJ2-1; D gene uncertain. Germline CDR1 ENHRY, CDR2 SYGVKD. This CDR3 is built from 14 residues. V gave up 10 bases and J gave up 0 bases, with 13 bases separating them. Here the CDR3 reads CASHSRGSYNEQFF. DNA of the CDR3: TGTGCCAGCCATTCTAGAGGCTCCTACAATGAGCAGTTCTTC.

The chain employs TRBV5-1 and TRBJ2-5; 8 positions agree with TRBD1. This CDR3 comprises 15 residues. Trimming cost V 3 bases and J 5 bases; bases outside gene matches: 9. Germline V gives CDR1 SGHRS, CDR2 YFSETQ. The CDR3, as DNA: TGCGCCAGCAGCTCCGGACAGGGTATAATGGAGACCCAGTACTTC. Translated, it gives CASSSGQGIMETQYF.

The chain recombines TRBV18 with TRBJ2-5; possibly TRBD1 for D (5 bases). This CDR3 is 12 amino acids long. Germline assignment: CDR1 KGHSH and CDR2 LQKENI. Trimming removed 8 bases from V and 5 bases from J, with 12 bases in between. CDR3 DNA: TGTGCCAGCACAGGCGCCCGGGAGACCCAGTACTTC. As protein: CASTGARETQYF.

CDR3: CASRDRGRNEKLFF. CDR3 DNA sequence: TGTGCCAGTAGGGACAGGGGTAGGAATGAAAAACTGTTTTTT. The rearrangement uses TRBV19 and TRBJ1-4; 9 positions agree with TRBD1. V lost 6 bases and J lost 5; bases outside the gene matches: 4. This CDR3 region has 14 residues. The germline CDR1 and CDR2 sequences are LNHDA and SQIVND (reference sequence).